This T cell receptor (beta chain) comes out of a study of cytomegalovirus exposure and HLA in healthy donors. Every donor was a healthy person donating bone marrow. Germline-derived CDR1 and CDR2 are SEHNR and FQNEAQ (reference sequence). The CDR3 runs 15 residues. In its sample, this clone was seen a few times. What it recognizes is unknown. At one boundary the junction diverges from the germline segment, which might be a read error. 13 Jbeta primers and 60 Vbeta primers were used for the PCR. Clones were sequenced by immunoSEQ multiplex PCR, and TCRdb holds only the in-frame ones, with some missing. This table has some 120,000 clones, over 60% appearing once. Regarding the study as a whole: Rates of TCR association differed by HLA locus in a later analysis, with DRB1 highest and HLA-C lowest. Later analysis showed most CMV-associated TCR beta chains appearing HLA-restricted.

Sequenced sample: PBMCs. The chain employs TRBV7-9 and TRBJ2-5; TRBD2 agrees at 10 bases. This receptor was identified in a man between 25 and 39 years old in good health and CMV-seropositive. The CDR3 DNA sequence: TGTTCCAGCAGCTTAGTAGCGGGGGGATCAGAGACCCAGTACTTC. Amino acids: CSSSLVAGGSETQYF.